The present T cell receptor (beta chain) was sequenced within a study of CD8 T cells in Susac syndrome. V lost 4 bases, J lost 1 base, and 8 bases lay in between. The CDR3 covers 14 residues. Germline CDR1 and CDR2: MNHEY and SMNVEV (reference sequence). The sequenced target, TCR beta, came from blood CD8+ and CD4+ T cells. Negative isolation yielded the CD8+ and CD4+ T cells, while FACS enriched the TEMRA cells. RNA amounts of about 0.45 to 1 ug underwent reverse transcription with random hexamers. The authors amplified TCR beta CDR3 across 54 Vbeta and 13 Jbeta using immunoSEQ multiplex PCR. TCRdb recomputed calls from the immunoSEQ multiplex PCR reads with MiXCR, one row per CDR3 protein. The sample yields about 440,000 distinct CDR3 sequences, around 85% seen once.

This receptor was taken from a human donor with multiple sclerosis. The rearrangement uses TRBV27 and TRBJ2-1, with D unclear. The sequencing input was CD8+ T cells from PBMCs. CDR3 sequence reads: CASSWSPSYNEQFF. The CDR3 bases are TGTGCCAGCAGTTGGTCTCCTTCCTACAATGAGCAGTTCTTC.